This TCR beta chain was retrieved from a study of blood T cell repertoires in COVID-19. Recovered status applied to Cohort 3 donors who had two consecutive negative PCRs. It also applied to those with clearance or with symptom resolution. Clones were sequenced by immunoSEQ multiplex PCR, and TCRdb holds only the in-frame ones, with some missing. The top ten clones hold 2% to 3% of a sample with about 250,000 clones, around 89% of them seen once. Germline trimming cut 4 bases from V and 8 bases from J; bases unmatched to any gene: 7. Per the germline V gene, CDR1 is GTSNPN and CDR2 is SVGIG (reference sequence). This CDR3 comprises 15 residues.

What was sequenced was PBMCs or T cells enriched from blood (not recorded which). This rearrangement joins TRBV30 to TRBJ1-6, with 11 bases aligning to TRBD1. The TCR comes from a woman aged 18-29 years who had recovered from COVID-19. The CDR3 DNA follows: TGTGCCTGGACGGGGACAGGGGGATTGTATTCACCCCTCCACTTT. Its translation is CAWTGTGGLYSPLHF.